The 5 T cell receptor beta chains presented below share a single source sample, sequenced in a study of CD8 T cells in Susac syndrome. With random hexamers, roughly 0.5 to 1 ug RNA was reverse transcribed. TCRdb ran MiXCR on the immunoSEQ multiplex PCR reads and lists one entry per CDR3 protein. Of about 200,000 distinct CDR3 sequences in the sample, roughly 95% are singletons; the top ten hold roughly 0.088%. Material for sequencing was CD4+ T cells from PBMCs. The receptors shown here come from a human donor with multiple sclerosis.

This chain links TRBV25-1 with TRBJ1-2; D gene ambiguous. The CDR3 runs to 13 residues. The germline V gene encodes CDR1 MGHDK and CDR2 SYGVNS. V gave up 6 bases and J gave up 4 bases, with 12 bases separating them. The CDR3 DNA reads as TGTGCCAGCAGCCAGGCAGGAGGCTATGGCTACACCTTC. It encodes CASSQAGGYGYTF.

V usage is TRBV5-1 and J usage is TRBJ1-6; 8 nucleotides agree with TRBD1. Germline V gives CDR1 SGHRS, CDR2 YFSETQ. The CDR3 loop spans 15 amino acids. V lost 3 bases to trimming and J lost 5 bases; unmatched junction nucleotides: 4. CDR3 DNA: TGCGCCAGCAGCTCAAGGACAGGGAATAATTCACCCCTCCACTTT. Translating gives CASSSRTGNNSPLHF.

This sequence joins TRBV29-1 and TRBJ2-1; D is possibly TRBD2 (6 bases). V dropped 2 bases and J dropped 9 bases, with 14 bases sitting between them. The CDR3 loop spans 13 amino acids. The V gene's germline CDR1 is SQVTM and CDR2 ANQGSEA. The CDR3 is CSVERYGGIEQFF. CDR3 nucleotides: TGCAGCGTTGAAAGGTATGGCGGGATTGAGCAGTTCTTC.

The chain recombines TRBV20-1 with TRBJ2-1; TRBD2 is a possible D gene (5 bases). The V and J ends lost 3 bases and 6 bases respectively, with 12 bases between them. The CDR3 is 13 residues long. Germline V CDR1 and CDR2: DFQATT, SNEGSKA (reference sequence). CDR3 coding DNA: TGCAGTGCTAGTCCCGCTAGCCCCAATGAGCAGTTCTTC. Its translation is CSASPASPNEQFF.

The chain has TRBV4-2 and TRBJ1-2, with a weak D call TRBD1 (6 bases). The CDR3 consists of 16 residues. Trimming cost V 2 bases and J 0 bases, with 13 bases left between them. Germline CDR1 reads LGHNA; CDR2 reads YNFKEQ. CDR3 loop: CASSQRTGTSNYGYTF. For the CDR3, the DNA is TGTGCCAGCAGCCAACGGACCGGGACATCTAACTATGGCTACACCTTC.